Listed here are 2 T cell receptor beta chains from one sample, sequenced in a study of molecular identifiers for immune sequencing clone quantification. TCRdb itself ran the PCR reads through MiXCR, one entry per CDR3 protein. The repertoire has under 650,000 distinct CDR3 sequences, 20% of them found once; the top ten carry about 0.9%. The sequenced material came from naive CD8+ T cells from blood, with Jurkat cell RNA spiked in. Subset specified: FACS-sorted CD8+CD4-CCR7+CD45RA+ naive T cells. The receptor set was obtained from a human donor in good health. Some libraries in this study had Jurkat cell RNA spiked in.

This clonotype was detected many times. The CDR3 DNA reads TGCAGTGCTAGAGAGGTTCTATCAGGGCTTTACGAGCAGTACTTC. Translation gives CSAREVLSGLYEQYF. This chain connects TRBV20-1 to TRBJ2-7; D might be TRBD1 (5 bases). The V and J ends lost 0 bases and 4 bases respectively, with 16 bases between them. This CDR3 is built from 15 residues. Germline CDR1 DFQATT, CDR2 SNEGSKA (reference sequence).

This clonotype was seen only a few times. For the CDR3, the DNA is TGTGCCAGTAGTATTGGGGCCAGGAGCTCCTACAATGAGCAGTTCTTC. This translates into CASSIGARSSYNEQFF. V gene TRBV19 combines with J gene TRBJ2-1, with D perhaps matching TRBD1 (5 bases). The germline gives CDR1 LNHDA, CDR2 SQIVND (reference sequence). The CDR3 sequence is 16 residues long. Trimming removed 3 bases at V and 0 bases at J, with 12 bases between. The full variable domain, its missing parts supplied by reference TRBV19 and TRBJ2-1, is DGGITQSPKYLFRKEGQNVTLSCEQNLNHDAMYWYRQDPGQGLRLIYYSQIVNDFQKGDIAEGYSVSREKKESFPLTVTSAQKNPTAFYLCASSIGARSSYNEQFFGPGTRLTVL.